The rows below give T cell receptor beta chains drawn from one sample of a study of T cell responses to AZD1222 COVID-19 vaccine. Repertoires were generated with immunoSEQ multiplex PCR, while TCRdb's copy carries only in-frame clones and drops some. The top ten clones hold around 2.6% of a sample with approximately 180,000 clones, 85% to 95% of them seen once. The sequencing here drew on peripheral blood, taken on day 0 of AZD1222 vaccination. The receptor source for this set is an adult in good health. Each CDR3 is given with its conserved first and last residue. Fields, in order: J gene, D gene, clone size, V gene, CDR3 protein, CDR3 DNA. A D gene is named only where the DNA matches it firmly. Clone size is not always given. Where it is, it says once, few, many or a class for expanded clones.

J: TRBJ2-1
D: .
size: .
V: TRBV5-1
CDR3: CASSLYDSSYNEQFF
DNA: TGCGCCAGCAGCTTGTACGACAGCTCCTACAATGAGCAGTTCTTC

J: TRBJ1-1
D: .
size: .
V: TRBV5-8
CDR3: CASSLLGGGDTEAFF
DNA: TGTGCCAGCAGCTTGCTGGGGGGAGGGGACACTGAAGCTTTCTTT

J: TRBJ1-1
D: .
size: .
V: TRBV6-8
CDR3: CASTWADSPLGTEAFF
DNA: TGTGCCAGCACCTGGGCGGACTCCCCCCTGGGCACTGAAGCTTTCTTT

J: TRBJ2-7
D: .
size: once
V: TRBV5-4
CDR3: CASSLAGRSYEQYF
DNA: TGTGCCAGCAGCTTGGCCGGACGTTCCTACGAGCAGTACTTC

J: TRBJ2-2
D: .
size: once
V: TRBV29-1
CDR3: CSVGGPTGELFF
DNA: TGCAGCGTGGGGGGCCCCACCGGGGAGCTGTTTTTT

J: TRBJ1-6
D: .
size: .
V: TRBV20-1
CDR3: CSASKGWDSPLHF
DNA: TGCAGTGCTAGTAAGGGTTGGGATTCACCCCTCCACTTT

J: TRBJ1-1
D: .
size: .
V: TRBV3-1/TRBV3-2
CDR3: CASSQRQVSGAFF
DNA: TGTGCCAGCAGCCAAAGGCAGGTCTCGGGAGCTTTCTTT

J: TRBJ2-1
D: TRBD1
size: .
V: TRBV29-1
CDR3: CSAGQGAGGEQFF
DNA: TGCAGCGCCGGACAGGGGGCCGGTGGTGAGCAGTTCTTC

J: TRBJ1-5
D: TRBD1
size: .
V: TRBV4-2
CDR3: CASSQEQGLTFGNQPQHF
DNA: TGTGCCAGCAGCCAAGAACAGGGGCTCACTTTTGGCAATCAGCCCCAGCATTTT

J: TRBJ1-5
D: .
size: .
V: TRBV7-9
CDR3: CASSLRGSNQPQHF
DNA: TGTGCCAGCAGCTTAAGAGGTAGCAATCAGCCCCAGCATTTT

J: TRBJ1-4
D: .
size: .
V: TRBV28
CDR3: CASSPGWREKLFF
DNA: TGTGCCAGCAGTCCGGGGTGGCGTGAAAAACTGTTTTTT

J: TRBJ1-2
D: .
size: .
V: TRBV27
CDR3: CASSLRPFYGYTF
DNA: TGTGCCAGCAGTTTACGACCGTTCTATGGCTACACCTTC

J: TRBJ1-1
D: .
size: .
V: TRBV4-1
CDR3: CASSQAIGVVEAFF
DNA: TGCGCCAGCAGCCAAGCTATAGGGGTTGTTGAAGCTTTCTTT

J: TRBJ1-2
D: TRBD1
size: .
V: TRBV30
CDR3: CAWSEWTGQRF
DNA: TGTGCCTGGAGTGAGTGGACAGGACAGCGCTTT

J: TRBJ2-1
D: TRBD2
size: .
V: TRBV29-1
CDR3: CSVEDSSLAGVEFF
DNA: TGCAGCGTTGAAGATAGTAGCCTAGCGGGAGTGGAGTTCTTC

J: TRBJ2-1
D: .
size: .
V: TRBV9
CDR3: CASSPQSTINEQFF
DNA: TGTGCCAGCAGCCCCCAGAGTACTATCAATGAGCAGTTCTTC

J: TRBJ2-3
D: .
size: .
V: TRBV24-1
CDR3: CATSDFPDTQYF
DNA: TGTGCCACCAGTGATTTTCCAGATACGCAGTATTTT